This T cell receptor beta chain is from a study of breast tumors, draining lymph nodes, adjacent tissues. Study results and limitations: Data fit most tumor T cells coming from lymph node, expanding in tumor.

Each CDR3 protein gets one entry after TCRdb re-called the multiplex PCR reads with MiXCR. The sample has about 8,300 distinct CDR3 sequences, nearly 75% seen once; the top ten hold under 50%. Germline CDR1 reads SGHVS; CDR2 reads FNYEAQ. CDR3 length: 12 amino acids. The trim removed 5 bases at V and 6 bases at J, leaving 2 bases unmatched. Concerning this clonotype itself: Its antigen remains unknown.

The rearrangement links TRBV7-6 to TRBJ2-3, with 7 bases lining up with TRBD1. This sequence originates from a female donor with breast cancer. Some clones in this sample may be carry-over from other donors' samples. The source material was tumor-adjacent breast tissue. This chain's CDR3 is CASSAQGDTQYF. DNA of the CDR3: TGTGCCAGCAGCGCACAGGGGGATACGCAGTATTTT.